This T cell receptor beta chain came from a study of blood T cells in healthy people across ages. The CDR3 has 14 residues. Germline CDR1 DFQATT, CDR2 SNEGSKA (reference sequence). Trimming took off 6 bases at V and 6 bases at J, with 17 bases between the two ends. Using a J-beta primer mix together with a sample-barcoded 5' primer, a second PCR was run for about 6 to 11 cycles. From the 5' RACE reads, TCRdb called clonotypes with MiXCR, one entry per CDR3 protein. The sample records about 800,000 distinct CDR3 sequences, 20% to 30% being singletons. This sample also belongs to another study, concerning T cells of mothers and their children.

The sample was blood. This chain links TRBV20-1 with TRBJ2-2; tentatively, D is TRBD2 (6 bases). The origin of this receptor is a boy aged 5-17 years in good health. DNA for the CDR3: TGCAGTGCACCCTCCGGGGGTAGGGCCGGGGAGCTGTTTTTT. Its translation: CSAPSGGRAGELFF.